One and the same sample provided the 9 T cell receptor beta chains below, sequenced in a study of identical twins. TCRdb analysed the 5' RACE reads with MiXCR anew, one entry per CDR3 protein. The sample lists about 460,000 distinct CDR3 sequences, about 14% seen once, with approximately 0.52% in the top ten. The sample was also reused in another study, on yellow fever vaccine responses in identical twins.

Material: CD4+ T cells sorted from blood. The receptors were sampled from a woman between 18 and 29 years old in good health.

CDR3 bases: TGTGCCAGCAGTTCGGAGGGCGGGGAGCTGTTTTTT. Translated: CASSSEGGELFF. The rearrangement links TRBV28 to TRBJ2-2, with D possibly TRBD2 on 6 matching bases. V was cut by 4 bases and J by 7 bases, with 7 bases left in between. CDR1 is MDHEN and CDR2 is SYDVKM in the germline V gene. This CDR3 spans 12 amino acids.

This chain links TRBV18 with TRBJ2-5, with 8 bases matching TRBD1. The length of the CDR3 is 15 residues. The V segment lost 0 bases and the J segment 5 bases; nucleotides outside the gene matches: 5. Germline V gives CDR1 KGHSH, CDR2 LQKENI. CDR3 in DNA: TGTGCCAGCTCACCACCCCAACGGACAGGGGAGACCCAGTACTTC. Translating it yields CASSPPQRTGETQYF.

This clonotype was seen only a few times. V and J are TRBV20-1 and TRBJ2-2, with D tentatively TRBD1 (6 bases). The germline V and J ends were trimmed by 5 bases and 9 bases, with 13 bases remaining between them. The CDR3 length is 12 residues. In germline, CDR1 is DFQATT, CDR2 SNEGSKA (reference sequence). CDR3 protein: CSASAGGWELFF. The CDR3 region has the DNA TGCAGTGCTTCCGCTGGGGGCTGGGAGCTGTTTTTT.

The V and J genes are TRBV15 and TRBJ2-1, with 14 nucleotides matching TRBD2. This CDR3 has 22 amino acids. The V gene's germline CDR1 is LNHNV and CDR2 YYDKDF (reference sequence). V lost 0 bases to trimming and J lost 0 bases; unmatched junction nucleotides: 13. The DNA of the CDR3 is TGTGCCACCAGCAGAGACCTAGAACGGACTAGCGGGAGGCTGAGCTCCTACAATGAGCAGTTCTTC. Its protein is CATSRDLERTSGRLSSYNEQFF.

This rearrangement joins TRBV25-1 to TRBJ1-1; 8 nucleotides align to TRBD1. The CDR3 is 15 amino acids. Germline trimming cut 3 bases from V and 1 base from J; bases unmatched to any gene: 4. CDR1 MGHDK and CDR2 SYGVNS come from the germline V gene. CDR3 residues: CASSDRQGWNTEAFF. DNA for the CDR3: TGTGCCAGCAGTGACCGACAGGGGTGGAACACTGAAGCTTTCTTT. Variable domain in full (rest from reference TRBV25-1 and TRBJ1-1): EADIYQTPRYLVIGTGKKITLECSQTMGHDKMYWYQQDPGMELHLIHYSYGVNSTEKGDLSSESTVSRIRTEHFPLTLESARPSHTSQYLCASSDRQGWNTEAFFGQGTRLTVV.

The V call is TRBV9, the J call TRBJ2-3, with 12 bases aligning to TRBD2. Germline lookup yields CDR1 SGDLS and CDR2 YYNGEE. CDR3 length: 16 residues. The V gene end was trimmed by 3 bases and the J gene end by 5 bases; junction bases not matched to a gene: 7. The CDR3 DNA reads TGTGCCAGCAGCGGGACTAGCGGGACAGTTATAGATACGCAGTATTTT. Amino acids: CASSGTSGTVIDTQYF.

The V gene is TRBV7-9, the J gene TRBJ1-4; D unclear. V shed 5 bases and J shed 6 bases, with 7 bases lying between them. The CDR3 runs to 12 residues. CDR1 SEHNR and CDR2 FQNEAQ come from the germline V gene (reference sequence). The CDR3 is CASSRQDEKLFF. For the CDR3, the DNA is TGTGCCAGCAGCCGGCAAGATGAAAAACTGTTTTTT.

This clonotype turned up a few times. The chain employs TRBV28 and TRBJ2-7; tentatively, D is TRBD1 (5 bases). The CDR3 contains 14 residues. Germline V gene lookup returns CDR1 MDHEN and CDR2 SYDVKM. V dropped 2 bases and J dropped 2 bases, with 10 bases sitting between them. The CDR3 bases are TGTGCCAGCAGTTTACAGGGTTCGGCCTACGAGCAGTACTTC. This gives the protein CASSLQGSAYEQYF.

This clonotype appeared a few times. The chain employs TRBV5-1 and TRBJ1-6, with 8 bases identical to TRBD1. Trimming removed 4 bases from V and 8 bases from J; junction bases left unmatched: 8. This CDR3 is built from 15 residues. The germline gives CDR1 SGHRS, CDR2 YFSETQ. DNA of the CDR3: TGCGCCAGCAGCGCCGACAGGGGTGTGGATTCACCCCTCCACTTT. This sequence encodes CASSADRGVDSPLHF.